The 2 T cell receptor beta chains in this list originate from one sample, sequenced in a study of blood T cell repertoires in COVID-19 (dated by TCRdb to about 2020). The library was generated by the immunoSEQ multiplex PCR assay. The source is immuneACCESS, and TCRdb retained only in-frame sequences with V and J called. Part of the clones is not carried over; for the studies checked, unresolved V genes explain less than half of this, and the remainder is unexplained. Within this sample are 200,000 to 300,000 clones, with around 87% of them counted one time only. The ten largest clones represent 3% to 3.5% of the sample. The sample taken for sequencing was peripheral blood. The receptors were sampled from a woman aged 25 to 39 who had recovered from COVID-19.

This chain links TRBV7-2 with TRBJ2-1; 11 bases agree with TRBD2. In germline, CDR1 is SGHTA, CDR2 FQGNSA. V dropped 4 bases and J dropped 4; count of bases not matched to a gene: 6. There are 16 residues in the CDR3. CDR3 sequence (DNA): TGTGCCAGCAGCTCTCTAGCGGGGGGACCTTACAATGAGCAGTTCTTC. Translated: CASSSLAGGPYNEQFF. The full variable domain, its missing parts supplied by reference TRBV7-2 and TRBJ2-1, is GAGVSQSPSNKVTEKGKDVELRCDPISGHTALYWYRQSLGQGLEFLIYFQGNSAPDKSGLPSDRFSAERTGGSVSTLTIQRTQQEDSAVYLCASSSLAGGPYNEQFFGPGTRLTVL.

CDR3 DNA: TGCGCCAGCAGCTTGGACAAAGAGACCCAGTACTTC. Protein sequence: CASSLDKETQYF. The chain uses TRBV5-1 and TRBJ2-5, with unresolved D. The CDR3 contains 12 residues. Germline V CDR1 and CDR2: SGHRS, YFSETQ. V was cut by 0 bases and J by 3 bases, with 3 bases left in between.